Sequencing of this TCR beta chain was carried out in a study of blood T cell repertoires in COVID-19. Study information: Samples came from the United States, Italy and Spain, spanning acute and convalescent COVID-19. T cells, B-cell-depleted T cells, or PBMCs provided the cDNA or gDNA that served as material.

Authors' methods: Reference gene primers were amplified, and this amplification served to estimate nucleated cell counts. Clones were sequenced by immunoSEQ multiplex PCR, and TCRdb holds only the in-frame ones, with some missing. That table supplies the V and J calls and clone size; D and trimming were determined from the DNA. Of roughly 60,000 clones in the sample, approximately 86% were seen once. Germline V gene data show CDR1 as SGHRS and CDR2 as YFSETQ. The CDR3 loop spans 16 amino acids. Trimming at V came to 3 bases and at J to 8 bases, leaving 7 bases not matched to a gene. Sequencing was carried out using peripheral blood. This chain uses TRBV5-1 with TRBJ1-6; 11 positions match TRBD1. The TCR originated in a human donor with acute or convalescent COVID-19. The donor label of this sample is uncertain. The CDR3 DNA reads TGCGCCAGCAGCTCTCAACCGGGACAGGGGGATTCACCCCTCCACTTT. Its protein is CASSSQPGQGDSPLHF.